This T cell receptor (beta chain) was identified during a study of blood T cell repertoires in COVID-19. Turning to the study itself: Spain, Italy and the United States supplied samples that represented acute and convalescent COVID-19.

Using immunoSEQ multiplex PCR, the repertoire was profiled, and TCRdb retains in-frame clones only, with some absent. The repertoire holds about 100,000 clones, with roughly 87% as singletons. Germline trimming cut 5 bases from V and 7 bases from J; bases unmatched to any gene: 11. Germline V CDR1 and CDR2: SGHVS, FQNEAQ. The CDR3 is 15 amino acids. Sequencing used peripheral blood. This clonotype was obtained from a man in his thirties or forties in a cohort sampled during active COVID-19. The V call is TRBV7-8, the J call TRBJ2-7; 10 nucleotides align to TRBD1. CDR3 in DNA: TGTGCCAGCAGCGAGACCCCCGACAGGGGGCATGAGCAGTACTTC. Its protein product is CASSETPDRGHEQYF.